This T cell receptor beta chain was recovered during a study of blood T cell repertoires in COVID-19. The CDR3 runs 13 residues. V dropped 2 bases and J dropped 2 bases, with 8 bases sitting between them. The germline CDR1 and CDR2 sequences are SGHRS and YFSETQ. Sequenced by immunoSEQ multiplex PCR; TCRdb stores in-frame clones only, minus some. Among more than 250,000 clones listed, 70% to 90% were seen once. What the recovered Cohort 3 donors had was two negative PCRs, clearance, or symptom resolution. The sequencing sample was made of PBMCs or T cells enriched from blood (not recorded which). The J gene is TRBJ2-7, the V gene TRBV5-1, with no clear D. The clonotype was recovered from a woman between 25 and 40 years old who had recovered from COVID-19. CDR3 DNA: TGCGCCAGCAGCTTAACACCACCCTACGAGCAGTACTTC. It specifies CASSLTPPYEQYF.